This is a list of T cell receptor beta chains from one sample in a study of naive and memory T cell subsets. In TCRdb, the UMI-ligation and nested PCR reads were re-called with MiXCR into one record per CDR3 protein. Of roughly 20,000 distinct CDR3 sequences listed, about 11% are singletons. Sequenced: central memory CD8+ T cells from blood. The receptors come from a human donor in good health. CDR3s include the opening cysteine and the closing phenylalanine or tryptophan. A D gene is named only where the DNA matches it firmly. Some rows have no size entry. The others give once, few or many, or a class for an expanded clone.

>TRBJ2-1|TRBV20-1|-|many
TGCAGTGCTCCCCCAGGAAGCAAGGGGGGCAATGAGCAGTTCTTC
CSAPPGSKGGNEQFF
>TRBJ2-1|TRBV9|-|many
TGTGCCAGCAGCGTGTCGGGCGTCAGCTCCTACAATGAGCAGTTCTTC
CASSVSGVSSYNEQFF
>TRBJ2-3|TRBV9|-|many
TGTGCCAGCAGCGTAGATTCTGGAATGCAGTATTTT
CASSVDSGMQYF
>TRBJ1-1|TRBV23-1|-|-
TGCGCCAGCAGTCGGCGAATCACTGAAGCTTTCTTT
CASSRRITEAFF
>TRBJ2-2|TRBV28|-|few
TGTGCCAGCAGAGTACCCCATGGGACCCGGAGCACCGGGGAGCTGTTTTTT
CASRVPHGTRSTGELFF
>TRBJ2-2|TRBV7-8|TRBD2|-
TGTGCCAGCAGCTTAGAGACTAGCGGGACGACCGGGGAGCTGTTTTTT
CASSLETSGTTGELFF
>TRBJ1-5|TRBV7-9|-|-
TGTGCCAGCAGCTTAGGACGGATGCCCCAGCATTTT
CASSLGRMPQHF
>TRBJ2-7|TRBV4-3|-|-
TGCGCCAGCAGCCAAGATTTCACAGGGAGGAGCTCCTACGAGCAGTACTTC
CASSQDFTGRSSYEQYF
>TRBJ2-7|TRBV4-1|-|-
TGCGCCAGCAGCCAAGATCCCCGCGGCGCCTACGAGCAGTACTTC
CASSQDPRGAYEQYF
>TRBJ2-5|TRBV5-6|-|many
TGTGCCAGCACCCTGACGACATTTCAGTCGTACCAAGAGACCCAGTACTTC
CASTLTTFQSYQETQYF
>TRBJ1-1|TRBV7-9|-|few
TGTGCCAGCTCCCGGGACCAAAACACTGAAGCTTTCTTT
CASSRDQNTEAFF
>TRBJ2-1|TRBV19|-|few
TGTGCCAGTAGGATCAAGGGGGGGGGACTATTCAATGAGCAGTTCTTC
CASRIKGGGLFNEQFF
>TRBJ2-4|TRBV7-2|TRBD2|-
TGTGCCAGCAGCCTCCGCCTGGGACTAGCGGGGGGGTCGGGGGAAAACATTCAGTACTTC
CASSLRLGLAGGSGENIQYF
>TRBJ1-1|TRBV20-1|-|few
TGCAGTGCTAGTTGGTGGGCGGGACCCATGAACACTGAAGCTTTCTTT
CSASWWAGPMNTEAFF
>TRBJ2-3|TRBV5-1|TRBD2|many
TGCGCCAGCAGCTTGACTAGCGGGAGGGCCTTCACAGATACGCAGTATTTT
CASSLTSGRAFTDTQYF
>TRBJ2-7|TRBV9|-|-
TGTGCCAGCAGCGTCACAGCTAACTCCTACGAGCAGTACTTC
CASSVTANSYEQYF
>TRBJ1-2|TRBV7-9|TRBD1|few
TGTGCCAGCAGCTTAGTTGGACAGGGGGCTAAGTATGGCTACACCTTC
CASSLVGQGAKYGYTF
>TRBJ2-1|TRBV2|TRBD2|-
TGTGCCAGCAGTGACACTAGCGGGAGGGCCTGGGATGAGCAGTTCTTC
CASSDTSGRAWDEQFF
>TRBJ2-7|TRBV27|TRBD1|few
TGTGCCAGCAGTTTAGGGGCAGGGGGCAGGTACGAGCAGTACTTC
CASSLGAGGRYEQYF
>TRBJ2-7|TRBV6-2/TRBV6-3|TRBD2|few
TGTGCCAGTGGACTAGCGGATTACGAGCAGTACTTC
CASGLADYEQYF
>TRBJ2-3|TRBV7-9|-|-
TGTGCCAGCAGAGCGCTACCAGATACGCAGTATTTT
CASRALPDTQYF
>TRBJ2-3|TRBV7-8|-|few
TGTGCCAGCAGCCAACAGGGTCTGACAGATACGCAGTATTTT
CASSQQGLTDTQYF
>TRBJ2-7|TRBV28|-|medium-sized
TGTGCCAGCAGTTATGGGGATACCTACGAGCAGTACTTC
CASSYGDTYEQYF
>TRBJ2-5|TRBV28|-|few
TGTGCCAGCAGTTTAGATGAAGGGTACGAGACCCAGTACTTC
CASSLDEGYETQYF
>TRBJ2-5|TRBV6-2/TRBV6-3|-|-
TGTGCCAGCAGTTACCGTATCGTAGGGGGATGGCAAGAGACCCAGTACTTC
CASSYRIVGGWQETQYF
>TRBJ2-1|TRBV5-4|-|-
TGTGCCAGCAGCTTTGGGGAGAGTTCCTACAATGAGCAGTTCTTC
CASSFGESSYNEQFF
>TRBJ2-1|TRBV2|-|many
TGTGCCAGCCCAAGGGGACCAGACTACAATGAGCAGTTCTTC
CASPRGPDYNEQFF
>TRBJ1-5|TRBV28|-|few
TGTGCCAGCAGTTTATGGTACGGTAGCAATCAGCCCCAGCATTTT
CASSLWYGSNQPQHF
>TRBJ2-3|TRBV6-2/TRBV6-3|-|few
TGTGCCAGCAGTTACACTAGCTCTGGAGATACGCAGTATTTT
CASSYTSSGDTQYF
>TRBJ2-1|TRBV5-1|TRBD1|few
TGCGCCAGCAGCTGGGACCCTAACAGGGGACAGAGCTACAATGAGCAGTTCTTC
CASSWDPNRGQSYNEQFF
>TRBJ2-5|TRBV3-2|-|few
TGTGCCAGCAGCCATCTCCGAGGACACCGTCAAGAGACCCAGTACTTC
CASSHLRGHRQETQYF
>TRBJ2-6|TRBV6-2/TRBV6-3|-|many
TGTGCCAGCAGTTACGCGGGGAGTGGGGCCAACGTCCTGACTTTC
CASSYAGSGANVLTF
>TRBJ1-1|TRBV10-2|-|many
TGCGCCAGCAGTGAGGGTTACGAAGCTTTCTTT
CASSEGYEAFF
>TRBJ1-1|TRBV11-2|-|many
TGTGCCAGCAGCTTAGACCTTGGGGGAACTGAAGCTTTCTTT
CASSLDLGGTEAFF
>TRBJ1-1|TRBV2|-|few
TGTGCCAGCAGGGGTCTTATGAACACTGAAGCTTTCTTT
CASRGLMNTEAFF
>TRBJ1-5|TRBV19|-|medium-sized
TGTGCCAGTACTCCTACTAGCAATCAGCCCCAGCATTTT
CASTPTSNQPQHF
>TRBJ2-3|TRBV10-1|-|-
TGCGCCAGCAGTCTTTATGTCGGGGATACGCAGTATTTT
CASSLYVGDTQYF
>TRBJ2-2|TRBV29-1|TRBD1|many
TGCAGCGTTGACGACAGGGGAAGGGGCCCGAACACCGGGGAGCTGTTTTTT
CSVDDRGRGPNTGELFF
>TRBJ2-7|TRBV5-6|TRBD2|few
TGTGCCAGCACTCTCCAGCGGGAGAGGCCCTACGAGCAGTACTTC
CASTLQRERPYEQYF
>TRBJ2-2|TRBV12-3/TRBV12-4|TRBD1|-
TGTGCCAGCAGTCCCACGGGACAGGGTCTAGGGGAGCTGTTTTTT
CASSPTGQGLGELFF
>TRBJ2-2|TRBV4-1|-|-
TGCGCCAGCAGCCCAGCGTTTTACACCGGGGAGCTGTTTTTT
CASSPAFYTGELFF
>TRBJ2-1|TRBV10-2|-|many
TGCGCCAGCAGTGTGGTAGCGGCAGCCTTGGATGAGCAGTTCTTC
CASSVVAAALDEQFF
>TRBJ2-1|TRBV5-1|TRBD2|many
TGCGCCAGTGAAAAAAGCGGGAGCTCCTACAATGAGCAGTTCTTC
CASEKSGSSYNEQFF
>TRBJ2-3|TRBV2|-|-
TGTGCCAGCAGCTATCTGGCACCCGGCACAGATACGCAGTATTTT
CASSYLAPGTDTQYF
>TRBJ2-1|TRBV6-2/TRBV6-3|TRBD2|-
TGTGCCAGCAGTAGGACTAGTCCCGATGAGCAGTTCTTC
CASSRTSPDEQFF
>TRBJ2-1|TRBV6-2/TRBV6-3|TRBD2|few
TGTGCCAGCAGTTACGGGCTAGCGGTGGTCGGCGAGCAGTTCTTC
CASSYGLAVVGEQFF
>TRBJ1-1|TRBV6-1|-|few
TGTGCCAGCAGTGCGACGGGGGAGAACACTGAAGCTTTCTTT
CASSATGENTEAFF
>TRBJ1-2|TRBV7-8|TRBD1|large
TGTGCCAGCAGCTCCCAATCGACAGGGTCCCCGTATGGCTACACCTTC
CASSSQSTGSPYGYTF
>TRBJ1-2|TRBV9|-|many
TGTGCCAGCAGCGTAACAGTGACCAACTATGGCTACACCTTC
CASSVTVTNYGYTF
>TRBJ2-6|TRBV29-1|-|-
TGCAGCGTTAGACGGAGCGCTGGGGCCAACGTCCTGACTTTC
CSVRRSAGANVLTF
>TRBJ2-7|TRBV6-5|TRBD2|-
TGTGCCAGCAGTTACTCCCATAGGACTAGCGGGAGTGTTTACGAGCAGTACTTC
CASSYSHRTSGSVYEQYF
>TRBJ2-7|TRBV2|-|few
TGTGCCAGCAAGGGTTACGAGCAGTACTTC
CASKGYEQYF
>TRBJ2-3|TRBV20-1|-|-
TGCAGTGCTAGCGAGTCAGGCGGACTATCCACAGATACGCAGTATTTT
CSASESGGLSTDTQYF